A single sample is the source of the 22 T cell receptor beta chains below, sequenced in a study of cytomegalovirus exposure and HLA in healthy donors. PCR amplification relied on 60 Vbeta primers (plus 13 Jbeta primers). The data were produced by immunoSEQ multiplex PCR, yet TCRdb's version contains in-frame clones alone and is incomplete. The table shows about 120,000 clones, with 67% occurring only once. Specimen: PBMCs. Receptors were obtained from a man between 18 and 29 years old in good health and CMV-seropositive.

This clone showed up just a few times. The rearrangement uses TRBV18 and TRBJ2-1; 10 bases fit TRBD1. Looked up from germline, CDR1 is KGHSH and CDR2 is LQKENI. The CDR3 consists of 18 residues. The V segment lost 0 bases and the J segment 9 bases; nucleotides outside the gene matches: 14. The CDR3 DNA sequence: TGTGCCAGCTCACCACCCACAACTCGGACAGGGGGTTTGTTTGAGCAGTTCTTC. It codes for CASSPPTTRTGGLFEQFF. The full variable domain, its missing parts supplied by reference TRBV18 and TRBJ2-1, is NAGVMQNPRHLVRRRGQEARLRCSPMKGHSHVYWYRQLPEEGLKFMVYLQKENIIDESGMPKERFSAEFPKEGPSILRIQQVVRGDSAAYFCASSPPTTRTGGLFEQFFGPGTRLTVL.

To note about this clone: Other DNA sequences in this specimen translate into the identical CDR3. This chain links TRBV30 with TRBJ1-5, with TRBD1 as a possible D gene (5 bases). CDR1 is GTSNPN, CDR2 SVGIG, per germline (reference sequence). There are 13 residues in the CDR3. The V end lost 1 base, the J end lost 4 bases, and 8 bases lay between the germline ends. CDR3 nucleotide sequence: TGTGCCTGGAGTGGTGGGGGGAATCAGCCCCAGCATTTT. This sequence encodes CAWSGGGNQPQHF.

The gene calls are TRBV10-3 and TRBJ2-7, with 8 bases aligning to TRBD1. CDR1 ENHRY and CDR2 SYGVKD come from the germline V gene. The CDR3 covers 15 residues. V was clipped by 5 bases and J by 4 bases; unmatched bases: 10. The CDR3, as DNA: TGTGCCATCAGTAGTGGACAGGGTGTCCGGTACGAGCAGTACGTC. This sequence encodes CAISSGQGVRYEQYV.

The chain has TRBV9 and TRBJ2-6, with 7 bases identical to TRBD2. The germline V gene has CDR1 SGDLS and CDR2 YYNGEE. Losses at the gene ends were 0 bases for V and 0 bases for J; bases not matched to a gene: 3. The CDR3 has 17 amino acids. CDR3 coding DNA: TGTGCCAGCAGCGTAGGGGGGGGTCCCTCTGGGGCCAACGTCCTGACTTTC. Protein: CASSVGGGPSGANVLTF.

The chain has TRBV6-5 and TRBJ2-1; the match to TRBD1 covers 7 bases. With 0 bases clipped from V and 5 bases from J, the junction kept 4 bases outside the gene matches. The CDR3 consists of 15 residues. CDR1 and CDR2 from the germline V gene are MNHEY and SVGAGI. The CDR3 loop reads CASSYSGQSHNEQFF. The CDR3 DNA reads as TGTGCCAGCAGTTACTCGGGACAGTCCCACAATGAGCAGTTCTTC.

This clone showed up just a few times. In DNA form, the CDR3 reads TGTGCCAGCAGCGTTCGACAGAACACTGAAGCTTTCTTT. Translation: CASSVRQNTEAFF. The chain combines TRBV6-1 with TRBJ1-1; D call uncertain. V lost 6 bases, J lost 1 base, and 9 bases lay in between. CDR1 MNHNS and CDR2 SASEGT come from the germline V gene. The CDR3 runs 13 residues.

This chain uses TRBV27 with TRBJ2-7; 9 bases map to TRBD1. V trimming: 3 bases; J trimming: 2 bases; junction bases outside the gene matches: 5. Germline V gene lookup returns CDR1 MNHEY and CDR2 SMNVEV (reference sequence). The CDR3 extends over 15 amino acids. CDR3 bases: TGTGCCAGCAGTTTTGGGAGGGACAGGGCCTACGAGCAGTACGTC. Translation gives CASSFGRDRAYEQYV.

This rearrangement joins TRBV21-1 to TRBJ2-7; the table gives TRBD1 as D, unverified against the DNA. TRBV21-1 is reported as a pseudogene. This CDR3 comprises 17 residues. CDR3 region: CASSNPRPGTDDYEQYV. Here the CDR3 DNA reads TGTGCCAGCAGCAACCCCCGGCCCGGGACAGACGATTACGAGCAGTACGTC.

The chain is built from TRBV30 and TRBJ1-6, with TRBD1 as a possible D gene (5 bases). Trimming took 3 bases from V and 6 from J, leaving 18 bases between them. The CDR3 spans 16 residues. Germline assignment: CDR1 GTSNPN and CDR2 SVGIG (reference sequence). The CDR3 DNA sequence: TGTGCCTGGAGGGGATTGGGGGGGGACTGTAATTCACCCCTCCACTTT. This encodes CAWRGLGGDCNSPLHF. The whole variable domain, remainder taken from reference TRBV30 and TRBJ1-6, is SQTIHQWPATLVQPVGSPLSLECTVEGTSNPNLYWYRQAAGRGLQLLFYSVGIGQISSEVPQNLSASRPQDRQFILSSKKLLLSDSGFYLCAWRGLGGDCNSPLHFGNGTRLTVT.

This clone was seen more than once but under ten times. The rearrangement joins TRBV7-2 to TRBJ2-5; 14 positions match TRBD2. Trimming at V came to 1 base and at J to 0 bases, leaving 1 base not matched to a gene. Germline V gene sequence: CDR1 SGHTA, CDR2 FQGNSA. The CDR3 is 17 residues long. CDR3 sequence reads: CASSLGTSGRYQETQYF. The CDR3 DNA follows: TGTGCCAGCAGCTTAGGGACTAGCGGGAGGTACCAAGAGACCCAGTACTTC.

The rearrangement uses TRBV28 and TRBJ1-4, with TRBD1 matching 7 bases. This CDR3 is built from 13 residues. The V gene's germline CDR1 is MDHEN and CDR2 SYDVKM. Trimming cost V 5 bases and J 7 bases; bases outside gene matches: 4. The CDR3 DNA is TGTGCCAGCAGTAGTGGGACAGCTGAAAAACTGTTTTTT. Its translation is CASSSGTAEKLFF.

This sequence joins TRBV5-1 and TRBJ2-5, with D unresolved. Between the trimmed V and J ends, which lost 1 base and 4 bases, there was a span of 14 bases. The CDR3 consists of 15 residues. The germline V gene encodes CDR1 SGHRS and CDR2 YFSETQ. CDR3: CASSLRQVVGETQYF. CDR3 DNA: TGCGCCAGCAGCTTGAGGCAGGTGGTAGGAGAGACCCAGTACTTC.

The V and J genes are TRBV4-1 and TRBJ1-3; 10 bases match TRBD1. The J segment lost 0 bases and the V segment lost 4 bases, leaving 6 bases of the junction unmatched. This CDR3 comprises 17 residues. The germline gives CDR1 MGHRA, CDR2 YSYEKL. DNA of the CDR3: TGCGCCAGCAGCCCACCGGACAGGGGGAACTCTGGAAACACCATATATTTT. It is translated as CASSPPDRGNSGNTIYF.

V is TRBV6-1 and J is TRBJ2-7; TRBD2 is a possible D gene (5 bases). V was shortened by 2 bases and J by 7 bases, with 15 bases between the two germline ends. This CDR3 has 14 residues. Looked up from germline, CDR1 is MNHNS and CDR2 is SASEGT. The CDR3 sequence: CASSESAEPGEQYF. CDR3 nucleotide sequence: TGTGCCAGCAGTGAATCCGCGGAGCCGGGAGAGCAGTACTTC.

The rearrangement joins TRBV28 to TRBJ1-1, with 8 bases lining up with TRBD1. V shed 6 bases and J 4 bases; nucleotides not matched to a gene: 4. CDR1 and CDR2 from the germline V gene are MDHEN and SYDVKM. The CDR3 is 13 residues long. The CDR3 DNA follows: TGTGCCAGCAGCCCCACAGGGGGCACTGAAGCTTTCTTT. Its protein is CASSPTGGTEAFF.

In its sample, this clone was seen a few times. The chain recombines TRBV5-5 with TRBJ1-1; D ambiguous. The ends were cut back, 2 bases at V and 1 base at J, with 9 bases in the middle. The germline CDR1 and CDR2 sequences are SGHKS and YYEKEE (reference sequence). This CDR3 spans 14 amino acids. CDR3 sequence (DNA): TGTGCCAGCAGCTTCGAAACAGAGAACACTGAAGCTTTCTTT. Its translation is CASSFETENTEAFF.

The chain links TRBV7-9 to TRBJ1-2; TRBD1 matches at 11 bases. Germline CDR1 and CDR2: SEHNR and FQNEAQ (reference sequence). The CDR3 extends over 16 amino acids. V lost 5 bases, J lost 6 bases, and 11 bases stayed unmatched. This chain's CDR3 is CASSTPGTGGGHGYTF. The CDR3 region has the DNA TGTGCCAGCAGCACTCCCGGGACAGGGGGAGGCCATGGCTACACCTTC.

The V and J genes are TRBV6-4 and TRBJ2-5; 8 bases align to TRBD2. With V trimmed by 6 bases and J by 7 bases, 16 bases remained unmatched. This CDR3 is 16 amino acids long. Germline CDR1 and CDR2: MRHNA and SNTAGT. CDR3 residues: CASRRPSRGAVRTQYF. CDR3 nucleotide sequence: TGTGCCAGCAGGAGACCCTCGCGGGGGGCTGTAAGGACCCAGTACTTC.

This clone has just a few counts. This chain connects TRBV5-1 to TRBJ2-5; TRBD2 matches at 13 bases. The V segment lost 4 bases and the J segment 1 base; nucleotides outside the gene matches: 7. This CDR3 is 17 amino acids long. CDR1 and CDR2 from the germline V gene are SGHRS and YFSETQ. The CDR3 protein is CASSGGLAGAIQETQYF. The CDR3 nucleotides are TGCGCCAGCAGCGGAGGACTAGCGGGGGCTATCCAAGAGACCCAGTACTTC.

The chain employs TRBV28 and TRBJ1-2; maybe TRBD1 (6 bases). The CDR3 is made up of 13 amino acids. Germline CDR1 is MDHEN and CDR2 is SYDVKM. V lost 0 bases, J lost 8 bases, and 10 bases lay in between. Here the CDR3 reads CASSLWDSGGYTF. In DNA form, the CDR3 reads TGTGCCAGCAGTTTATGGGACAGCGGAGGCTACACCTTC.

This clone was detected only once. The rearrangement uses TRBV2 and TRBJ2-1, with 8 bases lining up with TRBD1. This CDR3 has 14 residues. Germline V gene data show CDR1 as SNHLY and CDR2 as FYNNEI. The trim removed 10 bases at V and 3 bases at J, leaving 8 bases unmatched. This CDR3 reads CATLEGQVYNEQFF. The CDR3 nucleotides read TGTGCCACACTAGAGGGACAGGTCTACAATGAGCAGTTCTTC.

Regarding this clone: Other DNA sequences in this specimen translate into the identical CDR3. The rearrangement links TRBV28 to TRBJ2-2; possible D gene TRBD2, 6 bases. CDR3 size: 15 residues. Trimming removed 3 bases from V and 4 bases from J, with 12 bases in between. CDR1 MDHEN and CDR2 SYDVKM come from the germline V gene. The CDR3 DNA reads TGTGCCAGCAGTTTGGGCGGGGCGGGCACCGGGGAGCTGTTTTTT. Translation: CASSLGGAGTGELFF.